This T cell receptor (beta chain) was sequenced in a study of blood T cell repertoires in COVID-19. The CDR3 is 15 residues long. CDR1 and CDR2 from the germline V gene are SGHAT and FQDESV (reference sequence). The V and J ends lost 1 base and 5 bases respectively, with 14 bases between them. Using immunoSEQ multiplex PCR, the repertoire was profiled, and TCRdb retains in-frame clones only, with some absent. The sample contains some 220,000 clones, 75% to 85% of which appear only once. The chain is built from TRBV11-1 and TRBJ1-1; D call uncertain. The source material was peripheral blood. This TCR was sampled from a man aged 50-59 years with COVID-19, enrolled during active disease. In DNA form, the CDR3 reads TGTGCCAGCAGCTTAGGGCGGGCTCTGTGGACTGAAGCTTTCTTT. Translating it yields CASSLGRALWTEAFF.